This T cell receptor beta chain was sequenced during a study of T-cell reconstitution after alpha-beta-depleted transplantation in children. V dropped 6 bases and J dropped 3 bases, with 11 bases sitting between them. The germline V gene has CDR1 SEHNR and CDR2 FQNEAQ (reference sequence). CDR3 length equals 13 residues. The study, taken as a whole, reports: After transplant, at about two months, alpha-beta T cells were reportedly derived from several hundred expanded graft clones.

A library of TCRbeta sequences, prepared with unique molecular identifiers, was generated. TCRdb redid the calling of the PCR reads with MiXCR, one entry per CDR3 protein. The top ten clones hold roughly 0.77% of a sample with roughly 670,000 distinct CDR3 sequences, under 15% of them seen once. In its sample, this clonotype was seen a few times. Its cognate antigen is unknown. This receptor was obtained from a girl under 10 years old with congenital amegakaryocytic thrombocytopenia, due to receive a stem cell transplant. The material was PBMCs, obtained before TCRalphabeta/CD19-depleted stem cell transplant. The J gene is TRBJ2-5, the V gene TRBV7-9; tentatively, D is TRBD1 (6 bases). The CDR3 here is CASSTGSEETQYF. CDR3 DNA: TGTGCCAGCAGTACAGGGTCGGAAGAGACCCAGTACTTC. Variable domain in full (rest from reference TRBV7-9 and TRBJ2-5): DTGVSQNPRHKITKRGQNVTFRCDPISEHNRLYWYRQTLGQGPEFLTYFQNEAQLEKSRLLSDRFSAERPKGSFSTLEIQRTEQGDSAMYLCASSTGSEETQYFGPGTRLLVL.